Below, 21 T cell receptor beta chains from the same sample are listed, as sequenced in a study of control samples from healthy donors and cancer patients. Data came from immunoSEQ multiplex PCR; TCRdb stores just in-frame clones and leaves some out. The data show over 150,000 clones, 94% seen once. What was sequenced was blood. The receptors originated from a woman between 18 and 29 years old in good health.

This rearrangement joins TRBV10-3 to TRBJ1-4; possibly TRBD1 for D (5 bases). The CDR3 totals 15 residues. V lost 0 bases and J lost 7, with 12 bases in between. The germline CDR1 and CDR2 sequences are ENHRY and SYGVKD. The CDR3 region is CAISESVAGGEKLFF. The CDR3 DNA is TGTGCCATCAGTGAGTCGGTGGCCGGGGGTGAAAAACTGTTTTTT.

J is TRBJ1-1 and V is TRBV6-6; no definite D call. This CDR3 spans 12 amino acids. Germline lookup yields CDR1 MNHNY and CDR2 SVGAGI (reference sequence). V gave up 8 bases and J gave up 1 base, with 8 bases separating them. The CDR3 reads CASGQRNTEAFF. DNA of the CDR3: TGTGCCAGCGGCCAGAGGAACACTGAAGCTTTCTTT.

For the CDR3, the DNA is TGCAGTGCTAGTTGGGGAACCAATCAGCCCCAGCATTTT. It translates to CSASWGTNQPQHF. J is TRBJ1-5 and V is TRBV20-1; D is ambiguous. Trimming cost V 3 bases and J 3 bases, with 9 bases left between them. The CDR3 sequence is 13 residues long. CDR1 is DFQATT and CDR2 is SNEGSKA in the germline V gene (reference sequence).

This clone was counted a few times. The chain employs TRBV6-2 or TRBV6-3 and TRBJ2-1, with 7 bases fitting TRBD2. V shed 2 bases, J shed 7 bases, and the junction held 5 bases outside the gene matches. The CDR3 is made up of 14 amino acids. Germline V gene data show CDR1 as MNHEY and CDR2 as SVGEGT. The CDR3 spells CASSYVGGRNEQFF. Here the CDR3 DNA reads TGTGCCAGCAGTTACGTGGGGGGGAGGAATGAGCAGTTCTTC.

The sample holds one count of this clone. In nucleotides, the CDR3 is TGCAGCGCTTCGGCCGGGGGCGGCTACACCTTC. It encodes CSASAGGGYTF. The chain couples TRBV29-1 to TRBJ1-2; tentative D call: TRBD1 (6 bases). This CDR3 region has 11 residues. CDR1 and CDR2 from the germline V gene are SQVTM and ANQGSEA. The V gene lost 7 bases and the J gene lost 8 bases, with 14 bases spanning the gap.

The chain employs TRBV4-2 and TRBJ1-6; D is uncertain. Looked up from germline, CDR1 is LGHNA and CDR2 is YNFKEQ. The V and J ends lost 3 bases and 8 bases respectively, with 17 bases between them. The CDR3 runs 16 residues. CDR3 nucleotides: TGTGCCAGCAGCCACCGGGATTCGATCGAGGATTCACCCCTCCACTTT. The encoded protein is CASSHRDSIEDSPLHF.

This chain joins TRBV20-1 and TRBJ1-5; TRBD1 matches 8 bases. The CDR3 totals 16 residues. Germline V gene data show CDR1 as DFQATT and CDR2 as SNEGSKA (reference sequence). After removal of 3 bases from V and 4 bases from J, the junction contained 11 bases not matched to a gene. CDR3 DNA: TGCAGTGCTAGTTTCCCCGGACAGGGAAGTAATCAGCCCCAGCATTTT. It codes for CSASFPGQGSNQPQHF.

The rearrangement joins TRBV7-9 to TRBJ1-1; no definite D call. The CDR3 loop spans 14 amino acids. Trimming took off 2 bases at V and 1 base at J, with 8 bases between the two ends. Per the germline V gene, CDR1 is SEHNR and CDR2 is FQNEAQ (reference sequence). The CDR3 bases are TGTGCCAGCAGCTTACAGTCGACGAACACTGAAGCTTTCTTT. Protein product: CASSLQSTNTEAFF.

The chain joins TRBV25-1 to TRBJ1-1; D gene unclear. V lost 3 bases and J lost 5, with 13 bases in between. There are 14 residues in the CDR3. Germline assignment: CDR1 MGHDK and CDR2 SYGVNS. CDR3: CASSELLGGTEAFF. CDR3 nucleotide sequence: TGTGCCAGCAGTGAGCTGCTGGGAGGGACTGAAGCTTTCTTT.

The genes are TRBV5-4 and TRBJ2-5; a weak D match, TRBD2 (5 bases). The CDR3 totals 12 residues. Germline V CDR1 and CDR2: SGHNT, YYREEE (reference sequence). V lost 4 bases to trimming and J lost 7 bases, with 11 bases between them. For the CDR3, the DNA is TGTGCCAGCAGCACGGACTCCGGGACCCAGTACTTC. Encoded protein: CASSTDSGTQYF.

V is TRBV3-1 (or the pseudogene TRBV3-2) and J is TRBJ1-6; D remains ambiguous. The length of the CDR3 is 13 residues. The V end lost 0 bases, the J end lost 10 bases, and 7 bases lay between the germline ends. Germline lookup yields CDR1 LGHDT and CDR2 YNNKEL (reference sequence). The DNA of the CDR3 is TGTGCCAGCAGCCAAGACGGCGGCTCACCCCTCCACTTT. This encodes CASSQDGGSPLHF.

The chain joins TRBV2 to TRBJ1-1, with a possible D match to TRBD1 (5 bases). Trimming removed 2 bases at V and 0 bases at J, with 10 bases between. The germline gives CDR1 SNHLY, CDR2 FYNNEI. The CDR3 contains 15 residues. The CDR3 nucleotides read TGTGCCAGCAGTGAATCAGCAGGGATGAACACTGAAGCTTTCTTT. As protein: CASSESAGMNTEAFF. Full variable domain (missing parts from reference TRBV2 and TRBJ1-1): EPEVTQTPSHQVTQMGQEVILRCVPISNHLYFYWYRQILGQKVEFLVSFYNNEISEKSEIFDDQFSVERPDGSNFTLKIRSTKLEDSAMYFCASSESAGMNTEAFFGQGTRLTVV.

V and J are TRBV28 and TRBJ1-4, with D tentatively TRBD1 (5 bases). The CDR3 contains 14 residues. Germline loops: CDR1 MDHEN, CDR2 SYDVKM. Between the trimmed V and J ends, which lost 10 bases and 8 bases, there was a span of 20 bases. Written as DNA, the CDR3 is TGTGCCACGCTCAATAGGGCAGGACAAGAAAAACTGTTTTTT. Translating it yields CATLNRAGQEKLFF. Combining the CDR3 with reference TRBV28 and TRBJ1-4 gives the whole variable domain DVKVTQSSRYLVKRTGEKVFLECVQDMDHENMFWYRQDPGLGLRLIYFSYDVKMKEKGDIPEGYSVSREKKERFSLILESASTNQTSMYLCATLNRAGQEKLFFGSGTQLSVL.

The chain employs TRBV28 and TRBJ1-5; a possible D gene is TRBD1 (5 bases). The CDR3 runs 15 residues. The V gene's germline CDR1 is MDHEN and CDR2 SYDVKM. The V end was cut by 3 bases, the J end by 3 bases, with 12 bases between. The CDR3 region has the DNA TGTGCCAGCAGTTTTAGGGAGGGGTACAATCAGCCCCAGCATTTT. This codes for CASSFREGYNQPQHF.

J is TRBJ1-6 and V is TRBV5-1; D may be TRBD1 (6 bases). The V and J ends lost 3 bases and 6 bases respectively, with 16 bases between them. Germline loops: CDR1 SGHRS, CDR2 YFSETQ. CDR3 length: 16 residues. The CDR3 loop reads CASSSIRQDRNSPLHF. The CDR3 bases are TGCGCCAGCAGCTCGATCCGACAGGACCGTAATTCACCCCTCCACTTT.

This clone appeared once. The chain employs TRBV19 and TRBJ1-4, with D possibly matching TRBD1 (5 bases). Germline lookup yields CDR1 LNHDA and CDR2 SQIVND (reference sequence). CDR3 length equals 17 residues. The germline V and J ends were trimmed by 5 bases and 3 bases, with 19 bases remaining between them. The CDR3 spells CASSPLLSGGANEKLFF. CDR3 DNA: TGTGCCAGTAGTCCACTCCTAAGCGGGGGAGCTAATGAAAAACTGTTTTTT. Full variable domain (missing parts from reference TRBV19 and TRBJ1-4): DGGITQSPKYLFRKEGQNVTLSCEQNLNHDAMYWYRQDPGQGLRLIYYSQIVNDFQKGDIAEGYSVSREKKESFPLTVTSAQKNPTAFYLCASSPLLSGGANEKLFFGSGTQLSVL.

The chain couples TRBV3-1 (or the pseudogene TRBV3-2) to TRBJ2-1; D gene ambiguous. CDR3 length equals 13 residues. Trimming took off 4 bases at V and 6 bases at J, with 10 bases between the two ends. CDR1 is LGHDT and CDR2 is YNNKEL in the germline V gene (reference sequence). Here the CDR3 DNA reads TGTGCCAGCAGCCCCCGCCTCGCCAATGAGCAGTTCTTC. Translating it yields CASSPRLANEQFF.

The chain joins TRBV3-1 (or the pseudogene TRBV3-2) to TRBJ1-4; D ambiguous. The CDR3 extends over 14 amino acids. V dropped 4 bases and J dropped 0 bases, with 6 bases sitting between them. CDR1 LGHDT and CDR2 YNNKEL come from the germline V gene (reference sequence). In DNA, the CDR3 is TGTGCCAGCAGCCCCACAGCAACTAATGAAAAACTGTTTTTT. Translating gives CASSPTATNEKLFF.

The gene calls are TRBV7-2 and TRBJ1-1; D perhaps matches TRBD1 (6 bases). Germline CDR1 is SGHTA and CDR2 is FQGNSA. There are 13 residues in the CDR3. The V end was cut by 5 bases, the J end by 5 bases, with 12 bases between. The CDR3 DNA follows: TGTGCCAGCAGCGCCCGGACAGCTACTGAAGCTTTCTTT. Translated, it gives CASSARTATEAFF.

V and J are TRBV15 and TRBJ2-6, with D perhaps TRBD1 (6 bases). CDR1 is LNHNV, CDR2 YYDKDF, per germline (reference sequence). The CDR3 is made up of 15 amino acids. Trimming left V 3 bases short and J 2 bases short, with 8 bases between. The CDR3 region has the DNA TGTGCCACCAGCAGGTACAGGGCTGGGGCCAACGTCCTGACTTTC. Translation: CATSRYRAGANVLTF.

This clone showed up just once. This chain uses TRBV28 with TRBJ1-2; TRBD1 matches 7 bases. V gave up 3 bases and J gave up 4 bases; unmatched junction bases: 11. Germline V lookup: CDR1 MDHEN, CDR2 SYDVKM. This CDR3 region has 16 residues. CDR3 in amino acids: CASSFSGGAFLYGYTF. DNA of the CDR3: TGTGCCAGCAGTTTCTCAGGGGGGGCGTTTCTCTATGGCTACACCTTC.